The 8 T cell receptor beta chains below come from one sample, sequenced in a study of T-cell reconstitution after alpha-beta-depleted transplantation in children. The TCRbeta library was prepared with unique molecular identifiers. TCRdb used MiXCR to reprocess the PCR reads, holding one entry per CDR3 protein. The table lists 490,000 or so distinct CDR3 sequences, 12% of them singletons, with roughly 5.4% in the top ten. Sequences were derived from PBMCs from the stem cell graft donor, sampled from the stem cell graft. These receptors came from a human donor who donated a stem cell graft to a child with combined immunodeficiency.

The chain couples TRBV29-1 to TRBJ2-2, with 9 bases lining up with TRBD1. The germline CDR1 and CDR2 sequences are SQVTM and ANQGSEA. V lost 7 bases to trimming and J lost 7 bases; unmatched junction nucleotides: 7. This CDR3 is built from 13 residues. The CDR3 is CSARQGVGGELFF. The CDR3 DNA reads as TGCAGCGCACGACAGGGGGTTGGCGGGGAGCTGTTTTTT.

This chain connects TRBV28 to TRBJ2-7; D possibly uses TRBD1 or TRBD2 (5 bases each). The CDR3 is made up of 14 amino acids. The germline CDR1 and CDR2 sequences are MDHEN and SYDVKM. With 6 bases removed from V and 3 bases from J, the gap between germline ends came to 15 bases. The chain's CDR3 is CASRGPLGVYEQYF. In DNA, the CDR3 is TGTGCCAGCAGGGGCCCGCTGGGGGTCTACGAGCAGTACTTC.

The sample holds many counts of this clonotype. The chain carries TRBV6-5 and TRBJ1-1; D remains ambiguous. Per the germline V gene, CDR1 is MNHEY and CDR2 is SVGAGI. This CDR3 comprises 11 residues. Trimming stripped 8 bases from V and 1 base from J, with 5 bases between. CDR3 nucleotide sequence: TGTGCCAGCTCCCGGAACACTGAAGCTTTCTTT. This codes for CASSRNTEAFF.

This clonotype was seen at least ten times. The chain uses TRBV7-8 and TRBJ2-4; 8 bases match TRBD1. The germline CDR1 and CDR2 sequences are SGHVS and FQNEAQ. With V trimmed by 5 bases and J by 0 bases, 6 bases remained unmatched. The CDR3 is 16 residues long. The CDR3 sequence is CASSLRTGLAKNIQYF. In nucleotides, the CDR3 is TGTGCCAGCAGCCTAAGGACAGGGCTAGCCAAAAACATTCAGTACTTC.

The table lists this clonotype with a few counts. The chain couples TRBV9 to TRBJ2-5; 7 bases are shared with TRBD2. V was pared by 2 bases and J by 5 bases, with 9 bases of the junction left unmatched. Germline V gene lookup returns CDR1 SGDLS and CDR2 YYNGEE. The CDR3 has 15 residues. The CDR3 loop is CASSVYGREGETQYF. CDR3 in DNA: TGTGCCAGCAGCGTGTATGGGAGGGAGGGCGAGACCCAGTACTTC.

The V and J genes are TRBV7-2 and TRBJ1-4; a weak D match, TRBD1 (5 bases). The CDR3 has 17 residues. The V gene lost 1 base and the J gene lost 5 bases, with 17 bases spanning the gap. Germline-derived CDR1 and CDR2 are SGHTA and FQGNSA. For the CDR3, the DNA is TGTGCCAGCAGCTTAGGGGGGGTGTATAGGTGGAATGAAAAACTGTTTTTT. This sequence encodes CASSLGGVYRWNEKLFF.

V usage is TRBV27 and J usage is TRBJ2-2; tentative D call: TRBD2 (6 bases). The ends were cut back, 6 bases at V and 2 bases at J, with 13 bases in the middle. CDR1 is MNHEY and CDR2 is SMNVEV in the germline V gene (reference sequence). This CDR3 is built from 15 residues. The CDR3 is CASRPWRGNTGELFF. CDR3 bases: TGTGCCAGCAGACCCTGGAGGGGAAACACCGGGGAGCTGTTTTTT.

The table lists this clonotype with many counts. The chain is built from TRBV13 and TRBJ2-1, with D perhaps TRBD1 or TRBD2 (5 bases each). Trimming pared 4 bases from V and 4 bases from J, leaving 14 bases between. This CDR3 contains 15 residues. From germline, CDR1 is PRHDT and CDR2 FYEKMQ (reference sequence). CDR3 sequence: CASSWFRGGYNEQFF. The CDR3 nucleotides read TGTGCCAGCAGCTGGTTTCGTGGGGGATACAATGAGCAGTTCTTC.